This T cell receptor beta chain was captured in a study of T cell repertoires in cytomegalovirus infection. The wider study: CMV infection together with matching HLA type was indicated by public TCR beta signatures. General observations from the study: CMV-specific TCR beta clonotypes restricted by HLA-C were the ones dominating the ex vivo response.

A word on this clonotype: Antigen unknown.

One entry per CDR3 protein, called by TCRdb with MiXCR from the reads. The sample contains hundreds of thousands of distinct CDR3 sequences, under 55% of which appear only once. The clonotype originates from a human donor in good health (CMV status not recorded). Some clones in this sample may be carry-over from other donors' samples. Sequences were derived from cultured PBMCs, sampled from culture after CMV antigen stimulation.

The CDR3 DNA follows: TGTGCCAGCAGGAGGGACAGGGGGCTTTTCGGGATGTACTTC. Translating gives CASRRDRGLFGMYF. The J gene is TRBJ2-7, the V gene TRBV6-2 or TRBV6-3; 12 nucleotides align to TRBD1. The germline CDR1 and CDR2 sequences are MNHEY and SVGEGT. The CDR3 contains 14 residues. Trimming removed 6 bases from V and 12 bases from J; junction bases left unmatched: 12.